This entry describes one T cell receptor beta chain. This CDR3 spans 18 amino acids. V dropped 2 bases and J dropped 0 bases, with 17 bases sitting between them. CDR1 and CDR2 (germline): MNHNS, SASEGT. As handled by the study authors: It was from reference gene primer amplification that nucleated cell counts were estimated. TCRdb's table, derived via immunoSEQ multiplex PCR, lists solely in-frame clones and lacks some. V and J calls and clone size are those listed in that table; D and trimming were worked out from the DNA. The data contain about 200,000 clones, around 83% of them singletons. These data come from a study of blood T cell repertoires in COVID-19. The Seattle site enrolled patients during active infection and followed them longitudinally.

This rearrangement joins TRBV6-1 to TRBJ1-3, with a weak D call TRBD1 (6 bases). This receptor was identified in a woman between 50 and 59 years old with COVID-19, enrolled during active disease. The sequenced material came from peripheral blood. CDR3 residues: CASSEFRDKLPSGNTIYF. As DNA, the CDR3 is TGTGCCAGCAGTGAATTCCGGGACAAATTACCCTCTGGAAACACCATATATTTT.